This T cell receptor (beta chain) was documented in a study of cytomegalovirus exposure and HLA in healthy donors. Study-wide findings and caveats: The classifier reportedly diagnosed cytomegalovirus status with high sensitivity and specificity.

Turning to this clone: Its antigen is currently unknown.

Use of 60 Vbeta and 13 Jbeta primers characterized the PCR. Produced via immunoSEQ multiplex PCR; TCRdb's table is partial and in-frame only. Of 200,000 to 250,000 clones in the sample, more than 60% were seen once. J gave up 7 bases and V 6 bases, and 7 bases lay outside the gene matches. Per germline, CDR1 MNHEY and CDR2 SVGAGI. The CDR3 consists of 15 residues. The clonotype was recovered from a man aged 50-60 years in good health and CMV-seronegative. The J gene is TRBJ2-7, the V gene TRBV6-5; TRBD2 agrees at 15 bases. The sample was PBMCs. The CDR3 is CASSPGTSGRKEQYF. The CDR3 coding sequence is TGTGCCAGCAGCCCCGGGACTAGCGGGAGGAAAGAGCAGTACTTC.